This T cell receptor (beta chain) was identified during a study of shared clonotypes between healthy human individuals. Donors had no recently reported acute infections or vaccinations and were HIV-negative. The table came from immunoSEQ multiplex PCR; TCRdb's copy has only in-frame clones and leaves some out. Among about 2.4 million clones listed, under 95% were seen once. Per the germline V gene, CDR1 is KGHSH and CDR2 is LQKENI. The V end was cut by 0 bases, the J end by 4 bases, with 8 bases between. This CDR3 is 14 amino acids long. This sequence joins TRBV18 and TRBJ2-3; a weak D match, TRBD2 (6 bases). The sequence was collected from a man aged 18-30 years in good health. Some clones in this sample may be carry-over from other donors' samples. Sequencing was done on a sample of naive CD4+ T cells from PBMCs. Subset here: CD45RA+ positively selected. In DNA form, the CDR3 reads TGTGCCAGCTCACCACCGGAGGGGCCAGATACGCAGTATTTT. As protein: CASSPPEGPDTQYF.